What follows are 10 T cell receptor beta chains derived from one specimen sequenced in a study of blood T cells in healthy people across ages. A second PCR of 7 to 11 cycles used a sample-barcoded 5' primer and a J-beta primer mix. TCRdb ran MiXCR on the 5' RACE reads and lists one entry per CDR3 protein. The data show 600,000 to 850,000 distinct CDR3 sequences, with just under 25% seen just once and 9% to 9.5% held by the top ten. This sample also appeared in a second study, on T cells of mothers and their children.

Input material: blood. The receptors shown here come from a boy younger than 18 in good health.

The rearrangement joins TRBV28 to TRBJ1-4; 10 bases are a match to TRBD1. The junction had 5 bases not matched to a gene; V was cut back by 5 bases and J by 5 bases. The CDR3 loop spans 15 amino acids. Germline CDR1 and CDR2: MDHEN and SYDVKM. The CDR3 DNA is TGTGCCAGCAGTGCCAGGACAGGGGGGAATGAAAAACTGTTTTTT. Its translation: CASSARTGGNEKLFF.

CDR3 in amino acids: CASSQALVSYEQYF. CDR3 coding DNA: TGCGCCAGCAGCCAAGCACTTGTCTCCTACGAGCAGTACTTC. The chain couples TRBV4-1 to TRBJ2-5; no clear D gene. The last part of the DNA fits TRBJ2-7 better; the J call may be wrong. Germline-derived CDR1 and CDR2 are MGHRA and YSYEKL. The CDR3 totals 14 residues.

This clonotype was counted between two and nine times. Here the CDR3 reads CASSVDVSGNTIYF. In DNA, the CDR3 is TGTGCCAGCAGCGTAGACGTCTCTGGAAACACCATATATTTT. This chain connects TRBV9 to TRBJ1-3; the D is unclear. Trimming took 0 bases from V and 0 from J, leaving 4 bases between them. The CDR3 has 14 residues. Germline CDR1 SGDLS, CDR2 YYNGEE.

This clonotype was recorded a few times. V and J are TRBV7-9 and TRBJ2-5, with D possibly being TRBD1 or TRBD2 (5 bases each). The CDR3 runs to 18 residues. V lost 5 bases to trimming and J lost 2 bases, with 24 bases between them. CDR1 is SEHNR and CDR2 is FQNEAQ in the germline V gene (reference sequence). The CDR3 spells CASSPEKGGTQRQETQYF. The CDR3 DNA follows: TGTGCCAGCAGCCCCGAGAAAGGTGGGACCCAAAGACAAGAGACCCAGTACTTC.

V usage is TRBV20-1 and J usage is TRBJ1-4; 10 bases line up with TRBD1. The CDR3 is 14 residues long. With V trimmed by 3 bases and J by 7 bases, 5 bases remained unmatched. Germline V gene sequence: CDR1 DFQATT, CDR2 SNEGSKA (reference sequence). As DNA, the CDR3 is TGCAGTGCTAGGACAGGGGGCAAGAGTGAAAAACTGTTTTTT. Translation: CSARTGGKSEKLFF.

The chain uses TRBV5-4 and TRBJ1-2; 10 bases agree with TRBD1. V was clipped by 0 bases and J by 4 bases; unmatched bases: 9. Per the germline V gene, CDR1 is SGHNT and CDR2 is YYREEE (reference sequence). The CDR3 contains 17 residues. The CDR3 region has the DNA TGTGCCAGCAGCTTGGCCTCCGGGACAGGGGTCGTCTATGGCTACACCTTC. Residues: CASSLASGTGVVYGYTF.

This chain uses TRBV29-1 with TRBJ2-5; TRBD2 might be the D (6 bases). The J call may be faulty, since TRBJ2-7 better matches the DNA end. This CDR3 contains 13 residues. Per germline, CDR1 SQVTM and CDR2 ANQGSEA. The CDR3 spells CSVSGPLGNEQYF. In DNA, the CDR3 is TGCAGCGTCAGCGGGCCCTTAGGCAACGAGCAGTACTTC.

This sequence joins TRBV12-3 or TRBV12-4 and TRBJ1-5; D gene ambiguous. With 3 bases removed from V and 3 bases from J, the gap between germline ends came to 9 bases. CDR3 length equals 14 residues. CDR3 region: CASSFSRDNQPQHF. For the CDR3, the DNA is TGTGCCAGCAGTTTTAGCCGGGACAATCAGCCCCAGCATTTT.

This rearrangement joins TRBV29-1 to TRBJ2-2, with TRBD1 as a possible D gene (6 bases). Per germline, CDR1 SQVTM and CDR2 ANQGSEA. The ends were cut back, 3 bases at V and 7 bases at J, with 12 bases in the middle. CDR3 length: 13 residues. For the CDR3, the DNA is TGCAGCGTTGAGGGACATCGGAACGGGGAGCTGTTTTTT. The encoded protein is CSVEGHRNGELFF.

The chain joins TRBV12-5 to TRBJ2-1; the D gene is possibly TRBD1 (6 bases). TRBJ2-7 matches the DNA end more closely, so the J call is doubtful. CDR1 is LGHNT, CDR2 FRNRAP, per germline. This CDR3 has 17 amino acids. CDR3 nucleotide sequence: TGTGCTAGTGGTTTCCGGGTATTCGACAGGCGCCCCTACGAGCAGTACTTC. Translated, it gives CASGFRVFDRRPYEQYF.